These 7 T cell receptor beta chains originate from one sample sequenced in a study of STAT5B mutations in CD4+ large granular lymphocyte leukemia. The assay was immunoSEQ multiplex PCR, and TCRdb's table has in-frame clones only and misses some. Of some 32,000 clones listed, roughly 70% are singletons. Source material: CD4+ T cells from blood buffy coats. Source of these receptors: a human donor in good health.

About this clone itself: Relative to the germline gene, one junction end is altered; a read error may explain this. This chain connects TRBV7-3 to TRBJ2-3; weak D call: TRBD2 (7 bases). The CDR3 is 15 amino acids. Germline V gene lookup returns CDR1 SGHTA and CDR2 FQGTGA. The CDR3 is CASSPLSGGTDTQYF. The CDR3 DNA reads TGTGCCAGCAGCCCCTTATCGGGGGGCACGGATACGCAGTATTTT.

The chain carries TRBV28 and TRBJ1-2; the D gene is possibly TRBD1 (5 bases). The V gene lost 7 bases and the J gene lost 8 bases, with 20 bases spanning the gap. This CDR3 comprises 14 residues. Germline V gene sequence: CDR1 MDHEN, CDR2 SYDVKM. The CDR3 is CASTLTQGRSGYTF. The CDR3, as DNA: TGTGCCAGCACTCTTACGCAGGGAAGGTCGGGCTACACCTTC.

The genes are TRBV5-1 and TRBJ2-1, with TRBD1 matching 8 bases. The CDR3 totals 16 residues. Looked up from germline, CDR1 is SGHRS and CDR2 is YFSETQ. Trimming cost V 4 bases and J 4 bases; bases outside gene matches: 10. CDR3 sequence (DNA): TGCGCCAGCAGCCAGGGGACAGGTGACCTATACAATGAGCAGTTCTTC. It specifies CASSQGTGDLYNEQFF. Supplemented by reference TRBV5-1 and TRBJ2-1, the full variable domain reads KAGVTQTPRYLIKTRGQQVTLSCSPISGHRSVSWYQQTPGQGLQFLFEYFSETQRNKGNFPGRFSGRQFSNSRSEMNVSTLELGDSALYLCASSQGTGDLYNEQFFGPGTRLTVL.

This clone has only one observation. The chain couples TRBV28 to TRBJ2-2; D is ambiguous. There are 13 residues in the CDR3. V was pared by 9 bases and J by 1 base, with 9 bases between. Germline CDR1 MDHEN, CDR2 SYDVKM. CDR3 protein: CASSVLNTGELFF. In DNA, the CDR3 is TGTGCCAGTTCGGTCTTGAACACCGGGGAGCTGTTTTTT.

The chain links TRBV18 to TRBJ1-2, with D tentatively TRBD1 (5 bases). V was pared by 3 bases and J by 0 bases, with 11 bases between. Looked up from germline, CDR1 is KGHSH and CDR2 is LQKENI. This CDR3 is 15 amino acids long. In nucleotides, the CDR3 is TGTGCCAGCTCACCTCTAGACAGCGCTAACTATGGCTACACCTTC. The encoded protein is CASSPLDSANYGYTF.

The chain links TRBV4-1 to TRBJ2-5; maybe TRBD2 (6 bases). V shed 2 bases and J shed 5 bases, with 15 bases lying between them. Per germline, CDR1 MGHRA and CDR2 YSYEKL. CDR3 length: 15 residues. CDR3 sequence reads: CASSQKYGGRETQYF. CDR3 coding DNA: TGCGCCAGCAGCCAAAAATACGGGGGACGGGAGACCCAGTACTTC.

This chain links TRBV10-3 with TRBJ2-1; a possible D gene is TRBD1 (6 bases). Germline CDR1 and CDR2: ENHRY and SYGVKD. The CDR3 is made up of 14 amino acids. The V gene lost 11 bases and the J gene lost 7 bases, with 21 bases spanning the gap. The CDR3 spells CAARGDITRNEQFF. In DNA, the CDR3 is TGTGCCGCCAGAGGGGACATAACTCGGAATGAGCAGTTCTTC.